This T cell receptor (beta chain) was captured in a study of cytomegalovirus exposure and HLA in healthy donors. Regarding the study as a whole: An analysis done earlier found most TCR beta V segments productive about 87% or about 30% of the time. Researchers reported in a later analysis that a missense DCLRE1C variant was tied to TCR beta V- and J-gene trimming. Whilst most TCR sequences proved rare, a subset of public TCRs occurred across many donors.

Turning to this clone: The antigen is undetermined.

Germline CDR1 KGHSH, CDR2 LQKENI. This CDR3 comprises 15 residues. V lost 1 base to trimming and J lost 4 bases, with 13 bases between them. Primers: 60 Vbeta forward and 13 Jbeta reverse. Only in-frame clones appear in the TCRdb table, and some are missing; sequencing was by immunoSEQ multiplex PCR. In total, the table holds fewer than 200,000 clones. The chain is built from TRBV18 and TRBJ1-1; D is unresolved. The sequence derives from a woman in her fifties or sixties in good health and CMV-seronegative. Sequencing was performed on PBMCs. CDR3 DNA: TGTGCCAGCTCACCACTGGAGGCCCTAAGCACTGAAGCTTTCTTT. Translating gives CASSPLEALSTEAFF.